Described below is a single T cell receptor (beta chain) sequence and its context. The data belong to a study of blood T cell repertoires in COVID-19. Per the germline V gene, CDR1 is SNHLY and CDR2 is FYNNEI. This CDR3 has 15 residues. V lost 1 base and J lost 2, with 9 bases in between. Seattle participants joined during active infection and were tracked over time. As originally analysed: It was from reference gene primer amplification that nucleated cell counts were estimated. Measured with immunoSEQ multiplex PCR; TCRdb has only the in-frame clones, and not every one. V, J and clone size were drawn from that table, and D and trimming were deduced from the DNA. Of approximately 350,000 clones listed, around nine tenths are singletons.

The sequence was obtained from a woman between 65 and 79 years old with COVID-19, enrolled during active disease. The V and J genes are TRBV2 and TRBJ2-4, with D possibly TRBD1 on 6 matching bases. Sequenced input: peripheral blood. This CDR3 reads CASSEEDSPKNIQYF. The CDR3 bases are TGTGCCAGCAGTGAAGAGGACAGTCCCAAAAACATTCAGTACTTC.